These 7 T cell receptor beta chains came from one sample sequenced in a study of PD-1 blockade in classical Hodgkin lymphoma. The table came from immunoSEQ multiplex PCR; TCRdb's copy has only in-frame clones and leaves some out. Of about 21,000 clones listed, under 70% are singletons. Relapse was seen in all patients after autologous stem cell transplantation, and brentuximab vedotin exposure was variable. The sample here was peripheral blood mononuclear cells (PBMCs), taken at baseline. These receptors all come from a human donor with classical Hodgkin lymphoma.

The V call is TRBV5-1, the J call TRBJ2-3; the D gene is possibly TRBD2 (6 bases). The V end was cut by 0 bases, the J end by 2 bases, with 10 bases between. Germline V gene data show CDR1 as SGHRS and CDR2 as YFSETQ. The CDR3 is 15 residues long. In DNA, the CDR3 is TGCGCCAGCAGCTTGGGACTAGTGACCACAGATACGCAGTATTTT. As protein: CASSLGLVTTDTQYF.

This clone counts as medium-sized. The CDR3 loop is CASHLNYGYTF. DNA for the CDR3: TGTGCCAGCCATCTTAACTATGGCTACACCTTC. This rearrangement joins TRBV6-1 to TRBJ1-2; no reliable D call. The length of the CDR3 is 11 residues. The germline V gene has CDR1 MNHNS and CDR2 SASEGT. Trimming took off 8 bases at V and 1 base at J, with 5 bases between the two ends.

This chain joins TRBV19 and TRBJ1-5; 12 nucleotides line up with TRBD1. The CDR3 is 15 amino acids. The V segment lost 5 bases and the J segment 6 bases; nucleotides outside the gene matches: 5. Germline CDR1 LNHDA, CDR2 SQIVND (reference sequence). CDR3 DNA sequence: TGTGCCAGTAGTTACGGGACAGGGGGCCTTCAGCCCCAGCATTTT. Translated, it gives CASSYGTGGLQPQHF.

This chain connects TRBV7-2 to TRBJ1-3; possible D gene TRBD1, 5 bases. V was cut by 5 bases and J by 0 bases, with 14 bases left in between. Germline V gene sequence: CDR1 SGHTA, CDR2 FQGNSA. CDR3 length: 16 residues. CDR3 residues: CASSLFRDSSGNTIYF. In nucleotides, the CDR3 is TGTGCCAGCAGCCTATTCAGGGATAGCTCTGGAAACACCATATATTTT.

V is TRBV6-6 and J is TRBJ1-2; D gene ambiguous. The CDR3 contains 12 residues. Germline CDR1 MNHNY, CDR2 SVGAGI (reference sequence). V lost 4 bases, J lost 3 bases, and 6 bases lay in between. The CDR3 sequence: CASSSIDYGYTF. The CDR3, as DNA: TGTGCCAGCAGTTCTATTGACTATGGCTACACCTTC.

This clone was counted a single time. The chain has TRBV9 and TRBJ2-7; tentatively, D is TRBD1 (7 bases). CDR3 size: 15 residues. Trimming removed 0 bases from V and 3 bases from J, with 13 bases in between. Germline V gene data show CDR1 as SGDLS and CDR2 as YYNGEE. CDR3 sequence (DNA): TGTGCCAGCAGCGTAGAGCAGGGGGGAGGCTACGAGCAGTACTTC. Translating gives CASSVEQGGGYEQYF.

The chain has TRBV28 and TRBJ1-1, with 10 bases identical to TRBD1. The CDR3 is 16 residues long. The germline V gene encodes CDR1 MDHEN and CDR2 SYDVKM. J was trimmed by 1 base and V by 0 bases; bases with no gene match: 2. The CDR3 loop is CASSLWGTGANTEAFF. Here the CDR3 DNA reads TGTGCCAGCAGTTTATGGGGGACAGGGGCGAACACTGAAGCTTTCTTT.